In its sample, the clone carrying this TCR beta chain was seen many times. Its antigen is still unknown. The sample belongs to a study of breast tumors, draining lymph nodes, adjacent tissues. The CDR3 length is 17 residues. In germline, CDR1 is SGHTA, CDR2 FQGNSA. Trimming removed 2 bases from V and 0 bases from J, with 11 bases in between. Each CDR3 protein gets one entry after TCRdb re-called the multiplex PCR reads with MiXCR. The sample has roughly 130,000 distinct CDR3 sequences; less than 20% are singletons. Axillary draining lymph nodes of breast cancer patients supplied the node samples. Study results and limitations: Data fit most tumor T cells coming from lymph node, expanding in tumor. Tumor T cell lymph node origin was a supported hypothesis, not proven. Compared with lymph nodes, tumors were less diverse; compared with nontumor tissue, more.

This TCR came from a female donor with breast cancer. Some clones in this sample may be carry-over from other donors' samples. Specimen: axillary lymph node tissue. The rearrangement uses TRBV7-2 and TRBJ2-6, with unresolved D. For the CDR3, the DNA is TGTGCCAGCAGCTTATACGGAAGGTTCTCTGGGGCCAACGTCCTGACTTTC. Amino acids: CASSLYGRFSGANVLTF.